This T cell receptor beta chain was sequenced in a study of T cell responses to AZD1222 COVID-19 vaccine. The protocol was immunoSEQ multiplex PCR, while the TCRdb copy is restricted to in-frame clones and leaves out a portion. The sample lists about 120,000 clones, about nine tenths occurring once. The ends were cut back, 4 bases at V and 2 bases at J, with 11 bases in the middle. The CDR3 consists of 14 residues. Looked up from germline, CDR1 is LNHDA and CDR2 is SQIVND (reference sequence). The starting material was peripheral blood, obtained 28 days after the second AZD1222 dose. The clonotype was recovered from an adult who received the AZD1222 COVID-19 vaccine. The genes are TRBV19 and TRBJ1-2, with a possible D match to TRBD1 (6 bases). The CDR3 nucleotides read TGTGCCAGTAGTACGCTGGGGGCGAACTATGGCTACACCTTC. Translating it yields CASSTLGANYGYTF.